These 5 T cell receptor beta chains came from one sample sequenced in a study of cytomegalovirus exposure and HLA in healthy donors. The PCR ran on 60 Vbeta and 13 Jbeta primers. The method was immunoSEQ multiplex PCR; TCRdb's version includes in-frame clones alone and lacks a portion of them. The table lists 180,000 or so clones, roughly three quarters of them singletons. The sequenced sample consisted of PBMCs. The origin of the receptors is a woman in her 30s in good health and CMV-seropositive.

The genes are TRBV5-1 and TRBJ1-2; 10 bases align to TRBD1. This CDR3 spans 14 amino acids. V lost 4 bases and J lost 10; bases outside the gene matches: 10. Germline-derived CDR1 and CDR2 are SGHRS and YFSETQ. CDR3 DNA sequence: TGCGCCAGCAGCCCACGACAGGGGGCTTGGGTCTACACCTTC. Translating it yields CASSPRQGAWVYTF.

The V call is TRBV7-3, the J call TRBJ2-6; D is ambiguous. Germline-derived CDR1 and CDR2 are SGHTA and FQGTGA. This CDR3 is built from 14 residues. V was cut by 5 bases and J by 0 bases, with 5 bases left in between. CDR3 protein: CASSPRSGANVLTF. CDR3 bases: TGTGCCAGCAGCCCCCGCTCTGGGGCCAACGTCCTGACTTTC.

Turning to this clone: Sequence at one end of the junction differs from germline and may be a read error. The J gene is TRBJ1-2, the V gene TRBV6-1, with 7 bases lining up with TRBD1. Germline lookup yields CDR1 MNHNS and CDR2 SASEGT. The CDR3 runs 15 residues. The CDR3 is CAGSEMTGPNYGYTF. For the CDR3, the DNA is TGTGCCGGCAGTGAAATGACAGGGCCTAACTATGGCTACACCTTC.

The count of this clone is one. This chain joins TRBV5-1 and TRBJ2-2; D is ambiguous. This CDR3 contains 12 residues. CDR1 is SGHRS and CDR2 is YFSETQ in the germline V gene. The germline V and J ends were trimmed by 5 bases and 8 bases, with 10 bases remaining between them. The CDR3, as DNA: TGCGCCAGCAGTCGGGTGGCGGGGGAGCTGTTTTTT. Translating gives CASSRVAGELFF.

The chain uses TRBV11-2 and TRBJ1-6; D is possibly TRBD1 (6 bases). V was pared by 8 bases and J by 5 bases, with 16 bases between. The CDR3 totals 15 residues. CDR1 SGHAT and CDR2 FQNNGV come from the germline V gene. The CDR3 protein is CASRHYGQNNSPLHF. The CDR3 DNA reads TGTGCCAGCCGTCATTACGGACAGAATAATTCACCCCTCCACTTT.